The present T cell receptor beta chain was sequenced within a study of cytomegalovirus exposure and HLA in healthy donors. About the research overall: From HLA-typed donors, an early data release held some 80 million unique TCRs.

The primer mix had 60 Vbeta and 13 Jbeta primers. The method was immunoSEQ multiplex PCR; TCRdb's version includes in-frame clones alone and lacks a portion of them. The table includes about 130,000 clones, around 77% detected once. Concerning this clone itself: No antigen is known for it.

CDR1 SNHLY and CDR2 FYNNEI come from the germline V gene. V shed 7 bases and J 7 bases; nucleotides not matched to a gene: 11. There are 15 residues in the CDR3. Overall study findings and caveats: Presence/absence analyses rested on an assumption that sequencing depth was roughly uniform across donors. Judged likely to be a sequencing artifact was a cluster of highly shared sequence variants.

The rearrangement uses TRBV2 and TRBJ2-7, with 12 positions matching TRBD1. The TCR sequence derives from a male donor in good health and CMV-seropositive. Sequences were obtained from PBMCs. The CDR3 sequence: CASMVSGQGAREQYF. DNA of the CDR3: TGTGCCAGCATGGTCTCGGGACAGGGGGCACGGGAGCAGTACTTC.